The clone carrying this T cell receptor (beta chain) was counted a few times. The germline V gene has CDR1 GTSNPN and CDR2 SVGIG (reference sequence). The CDR3 is 13 residues long. Trimming shortened V by 1 base and J by 8 bases, and 11 bases separated the two germline ends. These data originate in a study of early T cells in non-severe SARS-CoV-2 infection. About the study: Sequencing input comprised bulk RNA from unsorted whole blood; chain pairing was not available.

As part of library construction, unique molecular identifiers were attached to individual cDNA molecules. MiXCR, applied by TCRdb to the 5' RACE reads, yields one record per CDR3 protein. The sample includes about 100,000 distinct CDR3 sequences, 12% of them seen just once. Sequencing input: whole blood. The chain uses TRBV30 and TRBJ1-4, with a tentative D call TRBD1 (6 bases). The receptor's source is an adult who was a healthcare worker with PCR-confirmed SARS-CoV-2 infection or an uninfected control (not recorded which). CDR3 protein: CAWSAGVKEKLFF. CDR3 bases: TGTGCCTGGAGTGCAGGGGTTAAGGAAAAACTGTTTTTT.